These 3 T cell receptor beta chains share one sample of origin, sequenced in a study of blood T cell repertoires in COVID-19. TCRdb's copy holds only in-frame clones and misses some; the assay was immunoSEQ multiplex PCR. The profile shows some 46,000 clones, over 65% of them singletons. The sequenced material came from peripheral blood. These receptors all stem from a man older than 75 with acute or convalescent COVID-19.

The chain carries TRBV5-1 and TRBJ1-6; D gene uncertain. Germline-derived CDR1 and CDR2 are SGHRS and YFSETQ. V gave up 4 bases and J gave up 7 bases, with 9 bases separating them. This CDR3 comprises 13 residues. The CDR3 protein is CASSRDANSPLHF. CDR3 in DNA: TGCGCCAGCAGCCGGGATGCCAATTCACCCCTCCACTTT.

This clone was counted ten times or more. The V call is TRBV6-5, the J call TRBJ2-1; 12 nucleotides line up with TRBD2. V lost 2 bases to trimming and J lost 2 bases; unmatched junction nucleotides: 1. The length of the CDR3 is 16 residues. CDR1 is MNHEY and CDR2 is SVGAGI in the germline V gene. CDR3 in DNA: TGTGCCAGCAGTTACCTAGCGGGAGGGGCCTACAATGAGCAGTTCTTC. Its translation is CASSYLAGGAYNEQFF.

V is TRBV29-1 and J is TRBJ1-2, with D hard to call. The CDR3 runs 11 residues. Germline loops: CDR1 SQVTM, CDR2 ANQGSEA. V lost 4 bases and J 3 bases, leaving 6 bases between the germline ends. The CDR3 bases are TGCAGCGTTGCGAGGGACTATGGCTACACCTTC. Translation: CSVARDYGYTF. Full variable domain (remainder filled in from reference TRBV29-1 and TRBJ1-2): SAVISQKPSRDICQRGTSLTIQCQVDSQVTMMFWYRQQPGQSLTLIATANQGSEATYESGFVIDKFPISRPNLTFSTLTVSNMSPEDSSIYLCSVARDYGYTFGSGTRLTVV.